This TCR beta chain derives from a study of T cells in Graves' hyperthyroidism and ophthalmopathy. Study-level points and caveats: By a 13 V-J model, ophthalmopathy was set apart from stable hyperthyroidism.

The CDR3 loop spans 13 amino acids. CDR1 and CDR2 from the germline V gene are SGHVS and FNYEAQ. V lost 0 bases and J lost 4, with 6 bases in between. In regard to this clonotype: What it binds is not known.

Amplification yielded TCR beta CDR3 regions, with RNA transcripts as the source. RT-PCR in the first round (using the HTBI primer set) targeted the TCR CDR3. Using its own MiXCR run on the multiplex PCR reads, TCRdb lists one record per CDR3 protein. The data show over 700,000 distinct CDR3 sequences, around 38% seen once. The sequencing input was blood. The chain combines TRBV7-6 with TRBJ2-5; no clear D. The sequence was obtained from a man younger than 35 with Graves' hyperthyroidism. The CDR3 loop is CASSLALRETQYF. CDR3 sequence (DNA): TGTGCCAGCAGCTTAGCCTTGCGAGAGACCCAGTACTTC.